A single sample gave rise to the 4 T cell receptor beta chains below, sequenced in a study of shared clonotypes between healthy human individuals. Data came from immunoSEQ multiplex PCR; TCRdb stores just in-frame clones and leaves some out. The table has 600,000 to 800,000 clones, roughly 72% seen once. The sample was memory CD4+ T cells sorted from blood. The sample's subset: CD45RA-negative fraction. All receptors come from a woman in her twenties or thirties in good health.

V gene TRBV29-1 combines with J gene TRBJ2-5, with 9 nucleotides matching TRBD1. The CDR3 contains 13 residues. The germline V gene encodes CDR1 SQVTM and CDR2 ANQGSEA. V dropped 5 bases and J dropped 5; count of bases not matched to a gene: 6. The CDR3 sequence is CSVTGTGLETQYF. The CDR3 nucleotides are TGCAGCGTTACCGGGACAGGGTTGGAGACCCAGTACTTC.

The V gene is TRBV2, the J gene TRBJ2-5; perhaps TRBD1 as D (6 bases). Trimming left V 6 bases short and J 4 bases short, with 15 bases between. The germline gives CDR1 SNHLY, CDR2 FYNNEI. The CDR3 is 14 residues long. The CDR3 sequence is CASREQGTPETQYF. In DNA, the CDR3 is TGTGCCAGCAGGGAACAGGGTACCCCAGAGACCCAGTACTTC.

This clone came up a few times. The chain joins TRBV5-1 to TRBJ2-3; 10 bases are a match to TRBD2. V dropped 4 bases and J dropped 2; count of bases not matched to a gene: 7. The CDR3 loop spans 16 amino acids. The V gene's germline CDR1 is SGHRS and CDR2 YFSETQ. In DNA, the CDR3 is TGCGCCAGCAGCCCCGGGACTAGCGCCACCACAGATACGCAGTATTTT. Amino acids: CASSPGTSATTDTQYF.

This sequence joins TRBV28 and TRBJ1-5; D gene unclear. This CDR3 is built from 14 residues. The germline V and J ends were trimmed by 2 bases and 7 bases, with 12 bases remaining between them. CDR1 and CDR2 (germline): MDHEN, SYDVKM. The CDR3 spells CASSLITEGQPQHF. CDR3 in DNA: TGTGCCAGCAGTTTAATAACTGAGGGACAGCCCCAGCATTTT.